The 8 T cell receptor beta chains below come from one sample, sequenced in a study of CD8 T cells in ankylosing spondylitis. MiXCR was run by TCRdb on the 5' RACE reads, yielding one entry per CDR3 protein. The sample contains about 340,000 distinct CDR3 sequences, roughly 14% of which appear only once. The sample was blood, either unsorted or a sorted T cell fraction (not recorded which). These TCRs come from a male donor with ankylosing spondylitis or in good health (not recorded which).

The gene calls are TRBV6-1 and TRBJ1-6, with TRBD1 as a possible D gene (5 bases). The CDR3 has 14 residues. V dropped 10 bases and J dropped 8 bases, with 18 bases sitting between them. Per germline, CDR1 MNHNS and CDR2 SASEGT. For the CDR3, the DNA is TGTGCCACCGCCCCCGGGGGGTCTGATTCACCCCTCCACTTT. Protein product: CATAPGGSDSPLHF.

This clonotype was counted at least ten times. This chain's CDR3 is CASSLAAGGEGQPQHF. The CDR3 bases are TGTGCCAGCAGTTTGGCCGCAGGGGGCGAAGGACAGCCCCAGCATTTT. This chain joins TRBV12-3 or TRBV12-4 and TRBJ1-5; TRBD1 agrees at 8 bases. V lost 3 bases to trimming and J lost 7 bases; unmatched junction nucleotides: 11. This CDR3 is built from 16 residues.

This clonotype was seen repeatedly, ten times or more. The chain recombines TRBV30 with TRBJ1-3; possibly TRBD1 for D (5 bases). CDR1 and CDR2 from the germline V gene are GTSNPN and SVGIG (reference sequence). Trimming cost V 1 base and J 0 bases, with 10 bases left between them. The CDR3 contains 15 residues. The CDR3 sequence: CAWSAGQISGNTIYF. DNA of the CDR3: TGTGCCTGGAGTGCTGGACAAATCTCTGGAAACACCATATATTTT. The whole variable domain, filled in from reference TRBV30 and TRBJ1-3, reads SQTIHQWPATLVQPVGSPLSLECTVEGTSNPNLYWYRQAAGRGLQLLFYSVGIGQISSEVPQNLSASRPQDRQFILSSKKLLLSDSGFYLCAWSAGQISGNTIYFGEGSWLTVV.

The CDR3 region is CASSQGGIAGGHEQYF. CDR3 sequence (DNA): TGCGCCAGCAGCCAAGGTGGAATAGCGGGGGGCCACGAGCAGTACTTC. The V gene is TRBV4-1, the J gene TRBJ2-7, with 10 bases aligning to TRBD2. CDR3 length: 16 residues. V lost 1 base, J lost 5 bases, and 8 bases stayed unmatched. The germline CDR1 and CDR2 sequences are MGHRA and YSYEKL.

The J gene is TRBJ2-7, the V gene TRBV5-1, with TRBD1 as a possible D gene (6 bases). The V and J ends lost 2 bases and 0 bases respectively, with 9 bases between them. There are 14 residues in the CDR3. The germline CDR1 and CDR2 sequences are SGHRS and YFSETQ. The CDR3 is CASSFGTLSYEQYF. DNA for the CDR3: TGCGCCAGCAGCTTTGGGACACTCTCCTACGAGCAGTACTTC.

This clonotype came up many times. This chain links TRBV12-3 or TRBV12-4 with TRBJ1-3; D uncertain. Between the trimmed V and J ends, which lost 5 bases and 0 bases, there was a span of 11 bases. The CDR3 is 15 residues long. In nucleotides, the CDR3 is TGTGCCAGCAGTCGCGGACCGGGCTCTGGAAACACCATATATTTT. Protein product: CASSRGPGSGNTIYF.

This clonotype was counted a few times. V and J are TRBV25-1 and TRBJ2-5; D assignment may be TRBD1 or TRBD2 (5 bases each). Germline-derived CDR1 and CDR2 are MGHDK and SYGVNS. This CDR3 contains 17 residues. Trimming left V 1 base short and J 1 base short, with 16 bases between. CDR3: CASSEWSRGRTQETQYF. In nucleotides, the CDR3 is TGTGCCAGCAGTGAATGGTCACGGGGCAGGACCCAAGAGACCCAGTACTTC.

This clonotype was found a few times. J is TRBJ1-1 and V is TRBV5-1, with 9 bases that match TRBD1. V lost 4 bases and J lost 3; bases outside the gene matches: 10. The CDR3 extends over 16 amino acids. Per germline, CDR1 SGHRS and CDR2 YFSETQ. The CDR3 region is CASSPDRQGVHTEAFF. The CDR3 DNA reads as TGCGCCAGCAGCCCGGATCGACAGGGGGTGCACACTGAAGCTTTCTTT.